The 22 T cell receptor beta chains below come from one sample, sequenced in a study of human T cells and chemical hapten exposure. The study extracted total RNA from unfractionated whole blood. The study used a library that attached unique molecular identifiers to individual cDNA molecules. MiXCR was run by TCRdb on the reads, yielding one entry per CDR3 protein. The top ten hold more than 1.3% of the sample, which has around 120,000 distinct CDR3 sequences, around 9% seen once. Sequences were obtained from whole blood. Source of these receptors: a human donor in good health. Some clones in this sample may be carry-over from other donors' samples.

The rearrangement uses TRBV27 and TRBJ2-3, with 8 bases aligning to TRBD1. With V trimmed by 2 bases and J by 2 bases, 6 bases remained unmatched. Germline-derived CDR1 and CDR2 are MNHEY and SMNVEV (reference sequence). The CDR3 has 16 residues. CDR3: CASSLGQGPTTDTQYF. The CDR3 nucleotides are TGTGCCAGCAGTTTAGGACAGGGTCCAACCACAGATACGCAGTATTTT.

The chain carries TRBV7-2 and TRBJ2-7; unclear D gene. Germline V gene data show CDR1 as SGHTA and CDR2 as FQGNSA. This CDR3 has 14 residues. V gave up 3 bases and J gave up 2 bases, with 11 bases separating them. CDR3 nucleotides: TGTGCCAGCAGCTTTCAAGCTTCAACCTACGAGCAGTACTTC. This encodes CASSFQASTYEQYF.

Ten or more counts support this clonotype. The CDR3 sequence: CASRSLLQTAGNTEAFF. CDR3 coding DNA: TGTGCCAGCAGATCCCTCCTACAAACAGCGGGGAACACTGAAGCTTTCTTT. V gene TRBV14 combines with J gene TRBJ1-1; D unresolved. This CDR3 region has 17 residues. CDR1 and CDR2 (germline): SGHDN, FVKESK. V was cut by 6 bases and J by 1 base, with 21 bases left in between. Using reference TRBV14 and TRBJ1-1 for the parts outside the CDR3, the full variable domain is EAGVTQFPSHSVIEKGQTVTLRCDPISGHDNLYWYRRVMGKEIKFLLHFVKESKQDESGMPNNRFLAERTGGTYSTLKVQPAELEDSGVYFCASRSLLQTAGNTEAFFGQGTRLTVV.

CDR3 amino acids: CASSEPPNYGYTF. As DNA, the CDR3 is TGTGCCAGCAGTGAACCCCCTAACTATGGCTACACCTTC. This rearrangement joins TRBV2 to TRBJ1-2; D gene uncertain. V lost 2 bases to trimming and J lost 0 bases, with 4 bases between them. This CDR3 has 13 residues. Germline CDR1 reads SNHLY; CDR2 reads FYNNEI. Based on the CDR3 plus reference TRBV2 and TRBJ1-2, the full variable domain is EPEVTQTPSHQVTQMGQEVILRCVPISNHLYFYWYRQILGQKVEFLVSFYNNEISEKSEIFDDQFSVERPDGSNFTLKIRSTKLEDSAMYFCASSEPPNYGYTFGSGTRLTVV.

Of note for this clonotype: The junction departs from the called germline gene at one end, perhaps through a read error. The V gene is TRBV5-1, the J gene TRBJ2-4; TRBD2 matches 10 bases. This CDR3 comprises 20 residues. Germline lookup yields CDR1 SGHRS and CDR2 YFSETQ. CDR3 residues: CASSPVAGGAASLAKNVQYF. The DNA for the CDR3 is TGCGCCAGCAGCCCCGTAGCGGGAGGTGCCGCATCTCTAGCCAAAAACGTTCAGTACTTC.

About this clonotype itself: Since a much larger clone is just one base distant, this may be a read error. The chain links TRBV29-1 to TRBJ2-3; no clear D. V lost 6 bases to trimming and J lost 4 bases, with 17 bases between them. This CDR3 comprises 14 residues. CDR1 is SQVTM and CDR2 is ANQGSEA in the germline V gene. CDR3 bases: TGCAGCGTCCTGCGGTTTCAAGAGGCAGATACGCAGTATTTT. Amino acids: CSVLRFQEADTQYF.

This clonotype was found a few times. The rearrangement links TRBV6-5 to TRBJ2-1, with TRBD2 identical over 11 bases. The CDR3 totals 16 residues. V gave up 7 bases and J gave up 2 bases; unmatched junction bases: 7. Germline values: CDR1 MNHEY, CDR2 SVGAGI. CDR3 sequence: CASTTTSGGPYNEQFF. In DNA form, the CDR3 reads TGTGCCAGCACTACTACTAGCGGGGGCCCCTACAATGAGCAGTTCTTC.

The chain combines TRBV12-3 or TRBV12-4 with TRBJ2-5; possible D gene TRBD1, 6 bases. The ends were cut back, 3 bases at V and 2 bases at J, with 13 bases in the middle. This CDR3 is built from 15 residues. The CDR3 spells CASSFETGIQETQYF. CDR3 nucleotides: TGTGCCAGCAGTTTCGAAACAGGGATTCAAGAGACCCAGTACTTC.

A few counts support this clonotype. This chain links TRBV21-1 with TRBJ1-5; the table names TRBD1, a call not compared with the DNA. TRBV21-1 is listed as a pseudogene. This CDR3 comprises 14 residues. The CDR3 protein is CASIFDRVYQPQHF. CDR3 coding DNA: TGTGCCAGCATCTTCGACAGGGTATATCAGCCCCAGCATTTT.

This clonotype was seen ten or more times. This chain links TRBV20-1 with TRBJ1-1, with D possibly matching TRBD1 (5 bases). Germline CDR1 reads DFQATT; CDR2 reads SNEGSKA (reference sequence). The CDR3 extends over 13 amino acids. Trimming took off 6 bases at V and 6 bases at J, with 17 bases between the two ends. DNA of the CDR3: TGCAGTGCCCGGGAAGGGGTAAGGGCTGAAGCTTTCTTT. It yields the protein CSAREGVRAEAFF.

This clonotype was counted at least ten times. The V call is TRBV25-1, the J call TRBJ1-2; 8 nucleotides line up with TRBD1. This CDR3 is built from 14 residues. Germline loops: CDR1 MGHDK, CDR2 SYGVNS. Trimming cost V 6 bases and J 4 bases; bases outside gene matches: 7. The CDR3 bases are TGTGCCAGCAGCCCTTCAGGGGGCGCCTATGGCTACACCTTC. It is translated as CASSPSGGAYGYTF.

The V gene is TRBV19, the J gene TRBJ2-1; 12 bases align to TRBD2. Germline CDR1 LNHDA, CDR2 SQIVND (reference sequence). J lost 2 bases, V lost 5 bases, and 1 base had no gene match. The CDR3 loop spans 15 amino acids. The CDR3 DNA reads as TGTGCCAGTAGTTCTAGCGGGGGGGCCTACAATGAGCAGTTCTTC. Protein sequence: CASSSSGGAYNEQFF.

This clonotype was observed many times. In DNA, the CDR3 is TGCGCCAGCAGCTTGGCCCCGGGGGGGTCCTCTGGGGCCAACGTCCTGACTTTC. It specifies CASSLAPGGSSGANVLTF. The rearrangement uses TRBV5-1 and TRBJ2-6; TRBD2 aligns across 8 bases. Germline V lookup: CDR1 SGHRS, CDR2 YFSETQ. J gave up 0 bases and V 0 bases, and 5 bases lay outside the gene matches. This CDR3 contains 18 residues.

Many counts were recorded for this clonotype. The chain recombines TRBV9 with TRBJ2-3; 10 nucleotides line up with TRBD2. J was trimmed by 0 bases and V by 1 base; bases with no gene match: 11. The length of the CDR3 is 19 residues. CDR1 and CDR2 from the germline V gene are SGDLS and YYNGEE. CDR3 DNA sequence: TGTGCCAGCAGCGTAAGGTTAGCGGGGGGCTCTCCTAGCACAGATACGCAGTATTTT. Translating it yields CASSVRLAGGSPSTDTQYF. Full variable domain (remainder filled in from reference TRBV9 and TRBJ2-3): DSGVTQTPKHLITATGQRVTLRCSPRSGDLSVYWYQQSLDQGLQFLIQYYNGEERAKGNILERFSAQQFPDLHSELNLSSLELGDSALYFCASSVRLAGGSPSTDTQYFGPGTRLTVL.

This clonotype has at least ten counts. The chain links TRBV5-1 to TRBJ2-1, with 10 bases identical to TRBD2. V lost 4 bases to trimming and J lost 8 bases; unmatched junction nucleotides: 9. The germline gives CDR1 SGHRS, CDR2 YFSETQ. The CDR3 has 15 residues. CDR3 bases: TGCGCCAGCAGCCCCGTAGCGGGAGGAATGGATGAGCAGTTCTTC. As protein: CASSPVAGGMDEQFF.

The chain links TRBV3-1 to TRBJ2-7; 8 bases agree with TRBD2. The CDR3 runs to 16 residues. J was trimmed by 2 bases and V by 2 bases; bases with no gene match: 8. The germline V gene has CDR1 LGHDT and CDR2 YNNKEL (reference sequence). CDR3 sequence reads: CASSQSLIAGTYEQYF. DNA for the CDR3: TGTGCCAGCAGCCAAAGTCTAATAGCGGGGACCTACGAGCAGTACTTC.

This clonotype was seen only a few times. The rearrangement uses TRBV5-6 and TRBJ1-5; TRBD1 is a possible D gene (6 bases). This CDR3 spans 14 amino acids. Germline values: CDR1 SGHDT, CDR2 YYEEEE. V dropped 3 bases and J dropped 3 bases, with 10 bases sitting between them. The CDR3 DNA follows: TGTGCCAGCAGCTCCCGGACAGTCAATCAGCCCCAGCATTTT. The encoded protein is CASSSRTVNQPQHF.

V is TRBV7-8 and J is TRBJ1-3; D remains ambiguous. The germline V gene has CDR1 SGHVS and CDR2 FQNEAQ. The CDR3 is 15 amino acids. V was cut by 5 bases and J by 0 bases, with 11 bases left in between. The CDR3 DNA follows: TGTGCCAGCAGCCCACGGGCGCACTCTGGAAACACCATATATTTT. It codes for CASSPRAHSGNTIYF.

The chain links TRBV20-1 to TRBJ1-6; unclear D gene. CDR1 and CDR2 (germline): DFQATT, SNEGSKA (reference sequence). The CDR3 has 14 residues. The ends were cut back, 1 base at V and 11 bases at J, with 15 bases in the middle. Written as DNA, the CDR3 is TGCAGTGCTAGAGGGGCAGGACCCCGGACACCCCTCCACTTT. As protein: CSARGAGPRTPLHF.

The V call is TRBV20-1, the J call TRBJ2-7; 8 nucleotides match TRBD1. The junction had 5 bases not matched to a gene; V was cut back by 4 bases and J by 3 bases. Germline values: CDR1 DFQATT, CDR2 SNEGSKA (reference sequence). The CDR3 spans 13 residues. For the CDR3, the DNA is TGCAGTGCTACTCAGGGGGCGAACTACGAGCAGTACTTC. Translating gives CSATQGANYEQYF.

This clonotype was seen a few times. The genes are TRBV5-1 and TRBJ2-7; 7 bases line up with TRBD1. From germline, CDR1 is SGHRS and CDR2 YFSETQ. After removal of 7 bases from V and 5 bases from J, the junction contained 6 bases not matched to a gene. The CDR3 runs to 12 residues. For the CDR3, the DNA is TGCGCCAGCGGGGGACAGACCAACGAGCAGTACTTC. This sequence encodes CASGGQTNEQYF.

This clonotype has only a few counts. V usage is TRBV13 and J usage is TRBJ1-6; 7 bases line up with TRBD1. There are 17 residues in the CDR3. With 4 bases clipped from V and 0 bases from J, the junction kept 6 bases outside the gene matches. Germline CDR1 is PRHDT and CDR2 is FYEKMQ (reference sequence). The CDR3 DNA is TGTGCCAGCAGCTCCCGGGACAGTTTCTCCTATAATTCACCCCTCCACTTT. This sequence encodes CASSSRDSFSYNSPLHF.